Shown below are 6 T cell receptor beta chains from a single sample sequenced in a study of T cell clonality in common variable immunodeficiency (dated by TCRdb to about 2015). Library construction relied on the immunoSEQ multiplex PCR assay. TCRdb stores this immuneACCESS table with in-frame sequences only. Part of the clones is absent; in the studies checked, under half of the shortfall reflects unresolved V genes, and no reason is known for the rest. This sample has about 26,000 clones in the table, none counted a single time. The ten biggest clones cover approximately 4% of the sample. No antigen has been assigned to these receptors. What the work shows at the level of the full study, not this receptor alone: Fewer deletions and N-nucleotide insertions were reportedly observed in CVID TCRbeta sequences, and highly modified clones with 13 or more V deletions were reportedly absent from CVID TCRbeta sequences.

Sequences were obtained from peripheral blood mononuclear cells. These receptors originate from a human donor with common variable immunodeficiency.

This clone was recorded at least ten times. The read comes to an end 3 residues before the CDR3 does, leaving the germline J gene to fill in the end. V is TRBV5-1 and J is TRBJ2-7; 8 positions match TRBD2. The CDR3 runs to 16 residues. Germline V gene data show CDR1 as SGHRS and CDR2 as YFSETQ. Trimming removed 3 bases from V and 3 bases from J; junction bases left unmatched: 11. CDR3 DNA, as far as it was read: TGCGCCAGCAGCTCTGGCACCGGGACTAGAGTCTACGAG. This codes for CASSSGTGTRVYE. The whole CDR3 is CASSSGTGTRVYEQYF.

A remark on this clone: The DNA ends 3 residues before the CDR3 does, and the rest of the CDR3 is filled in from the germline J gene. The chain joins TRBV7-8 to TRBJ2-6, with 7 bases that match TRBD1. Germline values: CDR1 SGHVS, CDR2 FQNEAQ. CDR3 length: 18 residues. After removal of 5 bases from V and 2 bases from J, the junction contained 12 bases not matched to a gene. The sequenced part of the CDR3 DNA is TGTGCCAGCAGCCCCCGGACAGGTCGATCTGCTGGGGCCAACGTC. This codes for CASSPRTGRSAGANV. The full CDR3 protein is CASSPRTGRSAGANVLTF.

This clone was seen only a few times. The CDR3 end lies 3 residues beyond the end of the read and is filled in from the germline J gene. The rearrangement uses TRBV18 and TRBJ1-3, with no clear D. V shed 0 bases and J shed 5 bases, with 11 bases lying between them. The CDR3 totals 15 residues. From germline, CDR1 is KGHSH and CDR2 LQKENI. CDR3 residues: CASSPPQGYRNTIYF. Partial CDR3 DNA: TGTGCCAGCTCACCACCGCAAGGGTATCGAAACACC.

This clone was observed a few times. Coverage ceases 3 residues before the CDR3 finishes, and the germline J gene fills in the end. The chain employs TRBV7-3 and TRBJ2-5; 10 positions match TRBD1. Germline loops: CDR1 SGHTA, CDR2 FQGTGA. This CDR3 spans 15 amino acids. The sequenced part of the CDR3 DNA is TGTGCCAGCAGCTTAGGGGGACAGGGGCGGGAAACC. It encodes CASSLGGQGRET. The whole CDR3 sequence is CASSLGGQGRETQYF.

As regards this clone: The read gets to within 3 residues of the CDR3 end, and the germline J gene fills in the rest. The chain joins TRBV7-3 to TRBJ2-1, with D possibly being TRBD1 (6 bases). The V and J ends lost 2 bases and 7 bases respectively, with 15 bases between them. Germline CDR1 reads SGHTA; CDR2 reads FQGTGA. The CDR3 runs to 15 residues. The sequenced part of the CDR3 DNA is TGTGCCAGCAGCTTAGGGGGCCCGCTGGGGAATGAG. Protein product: CASSLGGPLGNE. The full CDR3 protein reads CASSLGGPLGNEQFF.

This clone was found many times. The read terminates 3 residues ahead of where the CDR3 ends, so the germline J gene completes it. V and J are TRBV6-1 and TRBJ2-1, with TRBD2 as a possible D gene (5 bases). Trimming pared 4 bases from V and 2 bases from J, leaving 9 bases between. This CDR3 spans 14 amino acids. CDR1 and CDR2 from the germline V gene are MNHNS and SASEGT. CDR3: CASSGLWTYNEQFF. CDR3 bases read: TGTGCCAGCAGTGGACTATGGACCTACAATGAG.